This TCR beta chain stems from a study of neurological immune-mediated disorders. Time point of the sample: longitudinal time-point 2. The unsorted libraries were made from 2 million PBMCs kept at -80 C. This clonotype was seen repeatedly, ten times or more. As for the cDNA, it was generated by 5'RACE with 10-nucleotide random UMIs. Sequencing runs each yielded over 190 million TCR-beta sequences from 15-18 subjects. TCRdb called the 5' RACE reads again in MiXCR, with one record for every CDR3 protein. This table holds about 90,000 distinct CDR3 sequences, less than 15% found once. This CDR3 has 16 residues. Trimming took 1 base from V and 5 from J, leaving 15 bases between them. Germline V gene sequence: CDR1 LGHNA, CDR2 YNFKEQ.

The J gene is TRBJ1-5, the V gene TRBV4-2; D is undetermined. The sample consisted of PBMCs. The clonotype was recovered from a female donor with HTLV-1-associated myelopathy (HAM/TSP). CDR3 amino acids: CASSQVGPGRDQPQHF. CDR3 nucleotides: TGTGCCAGCAGCCAAGTAGGTCCCGGGAGAGATCAGCCCCAGCATTTT.